Shown below are 21 T cell receptor beta chains from a single sample sequenced in a study of memory CD4+ T cells and cytomegalovirus serostatus. The data were produced by immunoSEQ multiplex PCR, yet TCRdb's version contains in-frame clones alone and is incomplete. The sample has approximately 52,000 clones; 78% are singletons. Single viable CD3+CD4+CD8-CD45RO+ cells were sorted as the memory CD4+ T cells. Sequenced material: memory CD4+ T cells from blood. These receptors were taken from an adult in good health and CMV-seronegative.

The chain combines TRBV5-6 with TRBJ2-1; 8 bases are a match to TRBD2. The CDR3 spans 15 residues. Germline V gene lookup returns CDR1 SGHDT and CDR2 YYEEEE. V dropped 0 bases and J dropped 7; count of bases not matched to a gene: 6. DNA of the CDR3: TGTGCCAGCAGCTTGGGGACTAGCAGTGGTAATGAGCAGTTCTTC. It translates to CASSLGTSSGNEQFF.

In this sample, this clone turned up a few times. This chain links TRBV5-4 with TRBJ2-5; 10 bases match TRBD1. The CDR3 loop spans 14 amino acids. The germline V gene encodes CDR1 SGHNT and CDR2 YYREEE (reference sequence). V dropped 9 bases and J dropped 5; count of bases not matched to a gene: 10. CDR3 in DNA: TGTGCCATGAAGAGACAGGGGGCTGGGGAGACCCAGTACTTC. Residues: CAMKRQGAGETQYF.

Details on this clone: A read error may produce the germline difference seen at one junction end. This chain links TRBV6-5 with TRBJ1-3; D not certain. The length of the CDR3 is 16 residues. Germline loops: CDR1 MNHEY, CDR2 SVGAGI. The CDR3 coding sequence is TGTGCCAGCAGTCACTCATCCATGGCCTCAGGAAACACCATATATTTT. This translates into CASSHSSMASGNTIYF.

The CDR3 loop is CASSFRGGGSPLHF. CDR3 sequence (DNA): TGTGCCAGCAGCTTTCGTGGTGGGGGCTCACCCCTCCACTTT. The chain carries TRBV7-9 and TRBJ1-6; D may be TRBD1 (6 bases). The CDR3 spans 14 residues. V lost 3 bases to trimming and J lost 10 bases, with 13 bases between them. Germline-derived CDR1 and CDR2 are SEHNR and FQNEAQ (reference sequence).

This chain connects TRBV6-5 to TRBJ2-4; D is undetermined. This CDR3 comprises 13 residues. Looked up from germline, CDR1 is MNHEY and CDR2 is SVGAGI. The V end was cut by 4 bases, the J end by 7 bases, with 11 bases between. The CDR3 sequence is CASSSASRNIQYF. The CDR3 DNA follows: TGTGCCAGCAGTTCCGCCTCGAGGAACATTCAGTACTTC.

The chain couples TRBV10-3 to TRBJ1-1; D ambiguous. Trimming pared 6 bases from V and 1 base from J, leaving 9 bases between. Germline V gene data show CDR1 as ENHRY and CDR2 as SYGVKD. This CDR3 is 13 amino acids long. As DNA, the CDR3 is TGTGCCATCAGCAAAGGTTCGAACACTGAAGCTTTCTTT. Residues: CAISKGSNTEAFF.

The rearrangement uses TRBV7-3 and TRBJ2-1; TRBD2 matches 8 bases. With 5 bases clipped from V and 9 bases from J, the junction kept 9 bases outside the gene matches. This CDR3 contains 14 residues. Germline-derived CDR1 and CDR2 are SGHTA and FQGTGA. The CDR3 sequence: CASSPLAARGEQFF. CDR3 DNA sequence: TGTGCCAGCAGCCCACTAGCGGCGCGGGGTGAGCAGTTCTTC.

The chain combines TRBV5-4 with TRBJ2-1; D is perhaps TRBD1 or TRBD2 (7 bases each). The V end lost 4 bases, the J end lost 5 bases, and 16 bases lay between the germline ends. Germline V CDR1 and CDR2: SGHNT, YYREEE (reference sequence). The length of the CDR3 is 15 residues. The CDR3 region has the DNA TGTGCCAGCAGCAGAGCAGGGGGGGGGCACAATGAGCAGTTCTTC. Protein product: CASSRAGGGHNEQFF.

The chain recombines TRBV7-3 with TRBJ2-3, with D possibly being TRBD2 (5 bases). This CDR3 is 15 amino acids long. Germline loops: CDR1 SGHTA, CDR2 FQGTGA. V lost 5 bases to trimming and J lost 1 base, with 13 bases between them. The CDR3 DNA follows: TGTGCCAGCAGCCCGTGGGGAGTCGGCACAGATACGCAGTATTTT. It specifies CASSPWGVGTDTQYF.

The CDR3 DNA follows: TGTGCCAGCAGCCAGACTAGCGGGTACAATGAGCAGTTCTTC. Translating gives CASSQTSGYNEQFF. This sequence joins TRBV14 and TRBJ2-1; 10 bases align to TRBD2. Germline values: CDR1 SGHDN, CDR2 FVKESK. The CDR3 sequence is 14 residues long. Trimming took 3 bases from V and 4 from J; bases not matched to a gene: 0.

The genes are TRBV5-1 and TRBJ2-3; the D is unclear. The CDR3 extends over 13 amino acids. CDR1 is SGHRS, CDR2 YFSETQ, per germline. Trimming took off 4 bases at V and 4 bases at J, with 10 bases between the two ends. The CDR3 is CASSPLSADTQYF. The DNA of the CDR3 is TGCGCCAGCAGCCCCCTATCAGCAGATACGCAGTATTTT.

The J gene is TRBJ2-1, the V gene TRBV4-2; TRBD2 matches at 10 bases. This CDR3 comprises 17 residues. From germline, CDR1 is LGHNA and CDR2 YNFKEQ. Trimming removed 4 bases from V and 2 bases from J; junction bases left unmatched: 8. The CDR3 coding sequence is TGTGCCAGCAGCCTGCCGAATAGCGGGGGGACCTACAATGAGCAGTTCTTC. Protein sequence: CASSLPNSGGTYNEQFF.

A single count supports this clone. The V call is TRBV27, the J call TRBJ1-6, with a possible D match to TRBD1 (5 bases). Between the trimmed V and J ends, which lost 2 bases and 7 bases, there was a span of 18 bases. Germline V lookup: CDR1 MNHEY, CDR2 SMNVEV (reference sequence). This CDR3 comprises 17 residues. The CDR3 DNA reads as TGTGCCAGCAGTTTAATTACCGATTACGGGGGAAATTCACCCCTCCACTTT. It specifies CASSLITDYGGNSPLHF.

This clone is labeled medium-sized (0.01 to 0.1%). J is TRBJ1-6 and V is TRBV30; D might be TRBD1 (5 bases). The CDR3 totals 13 residues. The V end lost 3 bases, the J end lost 9 bases, and 12 bases lay between the germline ends. Germline V lookup: CDR1 GTSNPN, CDR2 SVGIG (reference sequence). The CDR3 sequence is CAWRAGLSSPLHF. The CDR3 DNA is TGTGCCTGGAGGGCAGGGCTAAGTTCACCCCTCCACTTT.

The J gene is TRBJ1-2, the V gene TRBV27, with 8 bases matching TRBD1. The CDR3 extends over 15 amino acids. V lost 5 bases to trimming and J lost 7 bases; unmatched junction nucleotides: 12. In germline, CDR1 is MNHEY, CDR2 SMNVEV (reference sequence). The chain's CDR3 is CASSIRDSGQGGYTF. DNA for the CDR3: TGTGCCAGCAGTATCAGGGATTCCGGACAGGGTGGCTACACCTTC.

The chain couples TRBV6-1 to TRBJ2-3; the match to TRBD1 covers 8 bases. This CDR3 has 12 amino acids. Germline CDR1 MNHNS, CDR2 SASEGT. V was pared by 6 bases and J by 8 bases, with 4 bases of the junction left unmatched. The CDR3 nucleotides are TGTGCCAGCAGCGCCGACAGGGGTACGCAGTATTTT. Translating gives CASSADRGTQYF.

The rearrangement links TRBV6-6 to TRBJ1-3, with TRBD1 as a possible D gene (5 bases). CDR3 length: 16 amino acids. Germline CDR1 MNHNY, CDR2 SVGAGI (reference sequence). The V gene lost 1 base and the J gene lost 0 bases, with 10 bases spanning the gap. CDR3 amino acids: CASSYFPGHSGNTIYF. Here the CDR3 DNA reads TGTGCCAGCAGTTACTTCCCAGGACACTCTGGAAACACCATATATTTT.

This chain uses TRBV27 with TRBJ2-5, with 8 bases fitting TRBD2. The CDR3 loop spans 16 amino acids. V shed 0 bases, J shed 5 bases, and the junction held 8 bases outside the gene matches. The germline CDR1 and CDR2 sequences are MNHEY and SMNVEV (reference sequence). As DNA, the CDR3 is TGTGCCAGCAGTTTATCTGAACGGGGGGGCATCGAGACCCAGTACTTC. It encodes CASSLSERGGIETQYF.

The chain couples TRBV10-2 to TRBJ2-2; D is undetermined. This CDR3 contains 13 residues. V was trimmed by 4 bases and J by 2 bases, leaving 5 bases between them. The germline CDR1 and CDR2 sequences are WSHSY and SAAADI. The CDR3 DNA follows: TGCGCCAGCAGTGGCAGCAACACCGGGGAGCTGTTTTTT. Amino acids: CASSGSNTGELFF.

In its sample, this clone was seen a few times. CDR3 sequence: CASSFQASHLSEQYF. DNA of the CDR3: TGTGCCAGCAGTTTTCAGGCGTCTCATTTGAGCGAGCAGTACTTC. V is TRBV27 and J is TRBJ2-7; D is uncertain. Germline V gives CDR1 MNHEY, CDR2 SMNVEV (reference sequence). V was shortened by 3 bases and J by 6 bases, with 18 bases between the two germline ends. The length of the CDR3 is 15 residues.

The chain recombines TRBV10-3 with TRBJ2-1, with D maybe TRBD2 (5 bases). This CDR3 comprises 14 residues. Germline CDR1 and CDR2: ENHRY and SYGVKD. The V end was cut by 2 bases, the J end by 2 bases, with 7 bases between. The CDR3 protein is CAISEGSTYNEQFF. The CDR3 DNA follows: TGTGCCATCAGTGAGGGGAGCACCTACAATGAGCAGTTCTTC.